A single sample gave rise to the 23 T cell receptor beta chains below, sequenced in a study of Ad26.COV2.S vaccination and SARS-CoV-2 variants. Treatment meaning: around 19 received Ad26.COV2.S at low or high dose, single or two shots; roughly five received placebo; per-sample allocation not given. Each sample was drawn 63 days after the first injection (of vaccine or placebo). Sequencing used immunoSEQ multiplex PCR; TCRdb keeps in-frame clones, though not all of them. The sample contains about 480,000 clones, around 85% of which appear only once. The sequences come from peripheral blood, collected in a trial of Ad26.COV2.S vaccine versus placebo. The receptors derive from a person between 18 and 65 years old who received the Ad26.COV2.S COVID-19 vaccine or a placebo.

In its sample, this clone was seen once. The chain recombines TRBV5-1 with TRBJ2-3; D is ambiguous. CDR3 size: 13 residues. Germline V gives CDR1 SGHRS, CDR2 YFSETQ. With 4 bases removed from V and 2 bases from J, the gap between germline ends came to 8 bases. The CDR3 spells CASSPRPTDTQYF. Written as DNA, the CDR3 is TGCGCCAGCAGCCCCCGGCCCACAGATACGCAGTATTTT. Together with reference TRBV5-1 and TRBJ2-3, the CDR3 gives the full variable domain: KAGVTQTPRYLIKTRGQQVTLSCSPISGHRSVSWYQQTPGQGLQFLFEYFSETQRNKGNFPGRFSGRQFSNSRSEMNVSTLELGDSALYLCASSPRPTDTQYFGPGTRLTVL.

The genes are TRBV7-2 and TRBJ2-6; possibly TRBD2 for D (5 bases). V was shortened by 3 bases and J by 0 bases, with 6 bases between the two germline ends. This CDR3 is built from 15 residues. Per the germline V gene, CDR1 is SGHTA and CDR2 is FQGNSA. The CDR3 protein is CASSFGGSGANVLTF. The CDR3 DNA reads TGTGCCAGCAGCTTTGGAGGCTCTGGGGCCAACGTCCTGACTTTC. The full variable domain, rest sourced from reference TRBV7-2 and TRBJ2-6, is GAGVSQSPSNKVTEKGKDVELRCDPISGHTALYWYRQSLGQGLEFLIYFQGNSAPDKSGLPSDRFSAERTGGSVSTLTIQRTQQEDSAVYLCASSFGGSGANVLTFGAGSRLTVL.

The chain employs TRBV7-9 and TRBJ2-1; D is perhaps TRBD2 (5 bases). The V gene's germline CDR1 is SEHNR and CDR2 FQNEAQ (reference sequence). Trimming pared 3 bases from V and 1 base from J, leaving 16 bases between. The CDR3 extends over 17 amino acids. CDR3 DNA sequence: TGTGCCAGCAGCTTCTATTCGGCTAGCCATTCCTACAATGAGCAGTTCTTC. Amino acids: CASSFYSASHSYNEQFF.

The CDR3, as DNA: TGTGCCAGCAGCCCAGGTTCAAGGTACGAGCAGTACTTC. This gives the protein CASSPGSRYEQYF. The V gene is TRBV7-2, the J gene TRBJ2-7; no reliable D call. The CDR3 sequence is 13 residues long. CDR1 and CDR2 (germline): SGHTA, FQGNSA. Trimming pared 5 bases from V and 4 bases from J, leaving 12 bases between.

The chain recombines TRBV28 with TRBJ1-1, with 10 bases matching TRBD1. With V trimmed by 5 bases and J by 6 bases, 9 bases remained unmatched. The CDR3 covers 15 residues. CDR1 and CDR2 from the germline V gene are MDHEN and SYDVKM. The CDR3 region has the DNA TGTGCCAGCAGTGCCCGGACAGGGGGGGCCTCTGAAGCTTTCTTT. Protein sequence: CASSARTGGASEAFF. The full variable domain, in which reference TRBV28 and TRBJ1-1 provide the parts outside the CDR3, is DVKVTQSSRYLVKRTGEKVFLECVQDMDHENMFWYRQDPGLGLRLIYFSYDVKMKEKGDIPEGYSVSREKKERFSLILESASTNQTSMYLCASSARTGGASEAFFGQGTRLTVV.

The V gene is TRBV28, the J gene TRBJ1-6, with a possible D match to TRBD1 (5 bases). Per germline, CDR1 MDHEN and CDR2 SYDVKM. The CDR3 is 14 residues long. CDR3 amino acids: CAGKGTIFNSPLHF. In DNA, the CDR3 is TGTGCAGGAAAGGGGACCATCTTTAATTCACCCCTCCACTTT.

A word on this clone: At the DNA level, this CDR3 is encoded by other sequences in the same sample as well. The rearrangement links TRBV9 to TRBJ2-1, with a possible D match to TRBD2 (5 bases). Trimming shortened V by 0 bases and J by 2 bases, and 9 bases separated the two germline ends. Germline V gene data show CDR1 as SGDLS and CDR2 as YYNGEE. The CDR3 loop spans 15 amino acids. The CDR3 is CASSVGSGAYNEQFF. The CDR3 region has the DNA TGTGCCAGCAGCGTAGGGAGCGGAGCCTACAATGAGCAGTTCTTC.

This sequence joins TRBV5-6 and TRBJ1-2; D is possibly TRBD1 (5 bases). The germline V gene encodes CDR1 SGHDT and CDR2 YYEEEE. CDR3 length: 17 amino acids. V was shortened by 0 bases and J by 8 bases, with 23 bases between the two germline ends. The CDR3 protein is CASSLGRGSAPGRGYTF. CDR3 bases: TGTGCCAGCAGCTTGGGTAGGGGCAGCGCTCCCGGAAGGGGCTACACCTTC.

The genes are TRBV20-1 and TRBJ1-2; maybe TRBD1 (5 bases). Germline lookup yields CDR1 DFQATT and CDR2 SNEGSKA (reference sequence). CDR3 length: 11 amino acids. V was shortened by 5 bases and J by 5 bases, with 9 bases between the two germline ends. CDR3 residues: CSAPTVYGYTF. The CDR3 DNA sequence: TGCAGTGCTCCGACAGTGTATGGCTACACCTTC.

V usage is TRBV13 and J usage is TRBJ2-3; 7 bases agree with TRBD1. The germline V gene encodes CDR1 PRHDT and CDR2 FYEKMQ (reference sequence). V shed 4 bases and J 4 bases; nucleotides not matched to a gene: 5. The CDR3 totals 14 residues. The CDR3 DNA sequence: TGTGCCAGCAGCTCCGGACAGGACGCAGATACGCAGTATTTT. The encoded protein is CASSSGQDADTQYF.

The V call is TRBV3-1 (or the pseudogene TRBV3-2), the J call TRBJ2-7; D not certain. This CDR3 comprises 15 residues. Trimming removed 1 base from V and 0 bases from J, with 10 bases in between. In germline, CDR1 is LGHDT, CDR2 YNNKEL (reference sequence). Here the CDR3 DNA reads TGTGCCAGCAGCCAAGTCGCAAGGTTCTCCTACGAGCAGTACTTC. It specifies CASSQVARFSYEQYF.

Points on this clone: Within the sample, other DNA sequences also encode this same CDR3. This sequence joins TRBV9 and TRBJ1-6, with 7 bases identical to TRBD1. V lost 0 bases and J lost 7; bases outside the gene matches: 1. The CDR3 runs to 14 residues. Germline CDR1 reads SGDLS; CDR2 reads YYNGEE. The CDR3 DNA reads TGTGCCAGCAGCGTAGGACAGGGAAATTCACCCCTCCACTTT. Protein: CASSVGQGNSPLHF.

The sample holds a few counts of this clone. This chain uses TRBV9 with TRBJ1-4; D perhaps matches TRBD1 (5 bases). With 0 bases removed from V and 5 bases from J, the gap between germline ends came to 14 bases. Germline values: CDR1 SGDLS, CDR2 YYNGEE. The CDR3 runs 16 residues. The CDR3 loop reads CASSVGSGLGNEKLFF. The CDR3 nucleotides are TGTGCCAGCAGCGTAGGGTCGGGACTTGGGAATGAAAAACTGTTTTTT. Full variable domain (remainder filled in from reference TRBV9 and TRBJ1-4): DSGVTQTPKHLITATGQRVTLRCSPRSGDLSVYWYQQSLDQGLQFLIQYYNGEERAKGNILERFSAQQFPDLHSELNLSSLELGDSALYFCASSVGSGLGNEKLFFGSGTQLSVL.

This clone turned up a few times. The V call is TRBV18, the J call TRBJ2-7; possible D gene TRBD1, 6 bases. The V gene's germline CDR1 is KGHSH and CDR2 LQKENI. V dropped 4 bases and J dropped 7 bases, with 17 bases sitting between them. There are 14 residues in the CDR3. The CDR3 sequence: CASSRTTGSREQYF. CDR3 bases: TGTGCCAGCTCACGTACTACAGGGTCGCGGGAGCAGTACTTC.

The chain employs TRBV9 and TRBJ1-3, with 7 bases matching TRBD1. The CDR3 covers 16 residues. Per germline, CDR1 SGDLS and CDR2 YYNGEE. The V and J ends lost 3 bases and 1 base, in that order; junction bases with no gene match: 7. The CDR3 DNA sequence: TGTGCCAGCAGCGCCACAGGGGCTTCATCTGGAAACACCATATATTTT. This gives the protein CASSATGASSGNTIYF.

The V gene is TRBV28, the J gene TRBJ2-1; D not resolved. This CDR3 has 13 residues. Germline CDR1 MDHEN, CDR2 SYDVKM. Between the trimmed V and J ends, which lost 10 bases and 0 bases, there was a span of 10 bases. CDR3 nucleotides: TGTGCCACGCGGCGGTTCTCCTACAATGAGCAGTTCTTC. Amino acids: CATRRFSYNEQFF.

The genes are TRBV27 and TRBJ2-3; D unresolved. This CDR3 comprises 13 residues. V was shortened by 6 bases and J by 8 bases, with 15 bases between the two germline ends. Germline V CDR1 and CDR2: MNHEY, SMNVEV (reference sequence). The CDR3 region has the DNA TGTGCCAGCAGCCGTCGCCCCCGGGCTACGCAGTATTTT. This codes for CASSRRPRATQYF.

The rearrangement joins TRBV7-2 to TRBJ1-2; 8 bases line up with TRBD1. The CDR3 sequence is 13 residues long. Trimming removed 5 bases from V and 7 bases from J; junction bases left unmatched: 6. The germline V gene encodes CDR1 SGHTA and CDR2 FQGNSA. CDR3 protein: CASSPPGGRGYTF. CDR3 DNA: TGTGCCAGCAGCCCCCCAGGGGGCCGTGGCTACACCTTC.

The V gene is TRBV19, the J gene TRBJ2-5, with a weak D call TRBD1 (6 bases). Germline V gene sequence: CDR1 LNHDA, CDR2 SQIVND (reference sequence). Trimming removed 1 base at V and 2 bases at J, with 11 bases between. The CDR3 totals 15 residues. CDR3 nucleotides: TGTGCCAGTAGTATAGGGCCAGGGACACAAGAGACCCAGTACTTC. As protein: CASSIGPGTQETQYF.

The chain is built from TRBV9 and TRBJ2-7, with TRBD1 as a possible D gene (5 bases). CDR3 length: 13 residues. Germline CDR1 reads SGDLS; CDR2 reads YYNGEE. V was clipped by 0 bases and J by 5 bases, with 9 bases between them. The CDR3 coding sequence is TGTGCCAGCAGCGTAGGTGTCAGGGACGAGCAGTACTTC. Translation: CASSVGVRDEQYF.

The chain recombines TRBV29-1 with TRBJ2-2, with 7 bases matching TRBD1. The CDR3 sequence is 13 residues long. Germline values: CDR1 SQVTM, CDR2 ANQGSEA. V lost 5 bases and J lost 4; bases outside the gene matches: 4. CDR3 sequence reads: CSVRTGVTGELFF. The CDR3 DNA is TGCAGCGTTCGGACAGGAGTCACCGGGGAGCTGTTTTTT.

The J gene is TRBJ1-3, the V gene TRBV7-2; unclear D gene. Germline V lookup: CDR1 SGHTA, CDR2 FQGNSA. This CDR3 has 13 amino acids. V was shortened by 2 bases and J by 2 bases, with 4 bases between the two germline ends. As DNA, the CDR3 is TGTGCCAGCAGCTTACGGGCTGGAAACACCATATATTTT. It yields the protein CASSLRAGNTIYF.

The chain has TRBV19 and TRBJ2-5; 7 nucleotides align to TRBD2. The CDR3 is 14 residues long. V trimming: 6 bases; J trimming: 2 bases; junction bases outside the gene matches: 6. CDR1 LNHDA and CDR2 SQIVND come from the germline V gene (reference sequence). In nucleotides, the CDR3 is TGTGCCAGTAGGAGTCTCGGGGGGCAAGAGACCCAGTACTTC. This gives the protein CASRSLGGQETQYF.